This T cell receptor beta chain was sequenced during a study of cytomegalovirus exposure and HLA in healthy donors. As regards this clone: Its antigen remains unknown.

V was shortened by 5 bases and J by 6 bases, with 13 bases between the two germline ends. CDR1 is SGHVS and CDR2 is FNYEAQ in the germline V gene. This CDR3 contains 14 residues. The primer mix had 60 Vbeta and 13 Jbeta primers. Original data processing: In a later analysis, of approximately 81 million unique beta chains, about 10 million appeared in at least two donors. Clones were sequenced by immunoSEQ multiplex PCR, and TCRdb holds only the in-frame ones, with some missing. The V and J calls and clone size are taken from that table; D and trimming were inferred from the DNA. This sample has 250,000 to 350,000 clones; around 80% occur once, and the top ten carry roughly 0.31%. Broader study findings: Later analysis identified 16,000 or so TCR beta sequences associated with HLA alleles, using a false discovery rate threshold of 0.05. Overall, around 150 TCR beta chains were annotated as cytomegalovirus-associated. Later analysis associated a missense DCLRE1C variant with TCR beta V- and J-gene trimming.

The sample comprised PBMCs. This chain uses TRBV7-6 with TRBJ1-4, with D maybe TRBD1 (5 bases). This TCR came from a girl aged 2-10 years in good health and CMV-seronegative. CDR3 sequence: CASSPRLGDEKLFF. The CDR3 nucleotides are TGTGCCAGCAGCCCCCGACTAGGGGATGAAAAACTGTTTTTT.